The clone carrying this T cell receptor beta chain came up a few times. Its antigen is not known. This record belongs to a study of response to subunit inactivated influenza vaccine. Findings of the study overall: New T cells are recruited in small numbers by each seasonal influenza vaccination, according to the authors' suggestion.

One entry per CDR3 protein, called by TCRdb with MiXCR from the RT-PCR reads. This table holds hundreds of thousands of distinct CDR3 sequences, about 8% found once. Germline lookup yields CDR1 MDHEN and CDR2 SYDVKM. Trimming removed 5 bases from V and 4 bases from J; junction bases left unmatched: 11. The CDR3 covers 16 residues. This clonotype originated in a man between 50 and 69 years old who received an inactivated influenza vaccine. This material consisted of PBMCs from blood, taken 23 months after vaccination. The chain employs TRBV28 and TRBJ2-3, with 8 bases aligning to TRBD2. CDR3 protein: CASSPQGAGVADTQYF. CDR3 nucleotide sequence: TGTGCCAGCAGTCCCCAGGGAGCGGGGGTAGCAGATACGCAGTATTTT.